This T cell receptor beta chain was found in a study of Siglec-9 on CD8 T cells in melanoma. Study observations and caveats: Siglec-9 reportedly marks and regulates an effector memory CD8+ T-cell subset apparently accumulating in melanoma tumors.

Note on this clone: The antigen is undetermined.

Repertoires were generated with immunoSEQ multiplex PCR, while TCRdb's copy carries only in-frame clones and drops some. The sample contains around 35,000 clones, roughly four fifths of which appear only once. Material: Siglec-9- CD8+ T cells sorted from blood. This receptor was obtained from a human donor in good health.

Written as DNA, the CDR3 is TGTGCCAGCAGTTTAGTGGGAGACACTGAAGCTTTCTTT. Translating gives CASSLVGDTEAFF. The chain links TRBV27 to TRBJ1-1; no clear D gene. Germline V gene lookup returns CDR1 MNHEY and CDR2 SMNVEV (reference sequence). The V and J ends lost 2 bases and 3 bases respectively, with 7 bases between them. CDR3 size: 13 residues.